The 20 T cell receptor beta chains reported below all come from one sample, sequenced in a study of OX40 agonist ivuxolimab in advanced cancers. TCRdb's table, derived via immunoSEQ multiplex PCR, lists solely in-frame clones and lacks some. The data hold roughly 45,000 clones, with about three quarters observed a single time. The specimen was CD4+ or CD8+ T cells sorted from blood, collected in a trial of the OX40 agonist ivuxolimab. The receptors shown here come from an adult with an advanced solid tumor such as melanoma, head and neck, liver or kidney cancer.

The chain joins TRBV10-3 to TRBJ2-3; 7 bases fit TRBD2. The CDR3 is 15 residues long. Germline V gives CDR1 ENHRY, CDR2 SYGVKD. Unmatched junction bases numbered 7, after V lost 7 bases and J lost 0 bases. Here the CDR3 reads CAITGGGGSTDTQYF. CDR3 nucleotide sequence: TGTGCCATCACCGGTGGCGGGGGTAGCACAGATACGCAGTATTTT.

The genes are TRBV6-5 and TRBJ2-7; 10 positions agree with TRBD1. Germline trimming cut 7 bases from V and 4 bases from J; bases unmatched to any gene: 7. The length of the CDR3 is 14 residues. CDR1 and CDR2 (germline): MNHEY, SVGAGI. The DNA of the CDR3 is TGTGCCAGCAACCCAAGGGACAGGGGATACGAGCAGTACTTC. Residues: CASNPRDRGYEQYF.

This clone was counted a single time. This sequence joins TRBV4-3 and TRBJ2-3; TRBD2 matches 9 bases. The CDR3 runs to 15 residues. Trimming cost V 3 bases and J 4 bases; bases outside gene matches: 5. Germline V lookup: CDR1 LGHNA, CDR2 YSLEER. CDR3 DNA: TGCGCCAGCAGCCACATTAGCGGGAGACCAGATACGCAGTATTTT. Protein sequence: CASSHISGRPDTQYF.

V gene TRBV12-2 combines with J gene TRBJ2-1; TRBD2 reflects the table's D call only, with no check against the DNA. TRBV12-2 is given as a pseudogene. The CDR3 contains 15 residues. CDR3 protein: CASRLSAGTYNEQFF. The CDR3 DNA is TGTGCAAGTCGCTTAAGCGCGGGAACCTACAATGAGCAGTTCTTC.

This clone was counted a few times. The V gene is TRBV19, the J gene TRBJ2-3; unclear D gene. V was pared by 6 bases and J by 0 bases, with 1 base between. This CDR3 spans 11 amino acids. Germline V gene lookup returns CDR1 LNHDA and CDR2 SQIVND (reference sequence). CDR3 in amino acids: CASRSTDTQYF. The CDR3 region has the DNA TGTGCCAGTAGAAGCACAGATACGCAGTATTTT. Together with reference TRBV19 and TRBJ2-3, the CDR3 gives the full variable domain: DGGITQSPKYLFRKEGQNVTLSCEQNLNHDAMYWYRQDPGQGLRLIYYSQIVNDFQKGDIAEGYSVSREKKESFPLTVTSAQKNPTAFYLCASRSTDTQYFGPGTRLTVL.

This clone was recorded a few times. This chain uses TRBV7-9 with TRBJ1-2, with 10 bases aligning to TRBD1. The CDR3 is 14 residues long. After removal of 5 bases from V and 4 bases from J, the junction contained 4 bases not matched to a gene. Germline assignment: CDR1 SEHNR and CDR2 FQNEAQ (reference sequence). CDR3: CASSTDRGLYGYTF. In DNA form, the CDR3 reads TGTGCCAGCAGCACAGACAGGGGGCTCTATGGCTACACCTTC.

The V and J genes are TRBV4-1 and TRBJ2-7; D is perhaps TRBD2 (6 bases). The CDR3 has 16 amino acids. The germline V gene has CDR1 MGHRA and CDR2 YSYEKL. Trimming shortened V by 4 bases and J by 2 bases, and 18 bases separated the two germline ends. CDR3 in amino acids: CASSLTSGTRAYEQYF. The CDR3 DNA reads as TGCGCCAGCAGCCTCACCTCCGGGACTCGGGCCTACGAGCAGTACTTC.

This clone was seen just once. The rearrangement links TRBV18 to TRBJ2-7; D might be TRBD2 (5 bases). This CDR3 contains 15 residues. Germline loops: CDR1 KGHSH, CDR2 LQKENI. The V gene lost 0 bases and the J gene lost 5 bases, with 14 bases spanning the gap. The CDR3: CASSPPFGNSHEQYF. Written as DNA, the CDR3 is TGTGCCAGCTCACCACCGTTCGGGAATTCCCACGAGCAGTACTTC.

This chain joins TRBV6-5 and TRBJ1-6; D is ambiguous. Germline CDR1 reads MNHEY; CDR2 reads SVGAGI. V lost 5 bases and J 7 bases, leaving 12 bases between the germline ends. This CDR3 contains 14 residues. This CDR3 is CASSKRRSNSPLHF. CDR3 in DNA: TGTGCCAGCAGTAAACGCAGATCCAATTCACCCCTCCACTTT.

The chain links TRBV6-1 to TRBJ2-1, with 13 bases identical to TRBD2. V lost 2 bases and J lost 4; bases outside the gene matches: 11. From germline, CDR1 is MNHNS and CDR2 SASEGT. The CDR3 runs 19 residues. Here the CDR3 DNA reads TGTGCCAGCAGTGAATTTTCTGTGGGACTAGCGGGAATATACAATGAGCAGTTCTTC. It codes for CASSEFSVGLAGIYNEQFF.

The CDR3 region is CASSLSGEWEKLFF. The CDR3, as DNA: TGTGCCAGCAGCCTATCAGGGGAGTGGGAAAAACTGTTTTTT. The rearrangement uses TRBV5-6 and TRBJ1-4, with D perhaps matching TRBD1 (6 bases). Trimming cost V 4 bases and J 8 bases, with 15 bases left between them. The CDR3 extends over 14 amino acids. Germline CDR1 reads SGHDT; CDR2 reads YYEEEE. Using reference TRBV5-6 and TRBJ1-4 for the parts outside the CDR3, the full variable domain is DAGVTQSPTHLIKTRGQQVTLRCSPKSGHDTVSWYQQALGQGPQFIFQYYEEEERQRGNFPDRFSGHQFPNYSSELNVNALLLGDSALYLCASSLSGEWEKLFFGSGTQLSVL.

The chain carries TRBV4-2 and TRBJ2-5; no clear D. The CDR3 runs to 14 residues. Trimming pared 5 bases from V and 1 base from J, leaving 11 bases between. Germline values: CDR1 LGHNA, CDR2 YNFKEQ. CDR3 DNA sequence: TGTGCCAGCAGCTACGGACCCGCCCAAGAGACCCAGTACTTC. This encodes CASSYGPAQETQYF.

The chain carries TRBV9 and TRBJ1-2; TRBD1 might be the D (6 bases). V lost 2 bases and J 4 bases, leaving 15 bases between the germline ends. Germline CDR1 SGDLS, CDR2 YYNGEE. The CDR3 covers 15 residues. CDR3 protein: CASSVGGLLGYGYTF. The CDR3 nucleotides read TGTGCCAGCAGCGTCGGGGGGCTCCTGGGCTATGGCTACACCTTC.

V is TRBV12-5 and J is TRBJ1-3; D unresolved. This CDR3 comprises 15 residues. CDR1 and CDR2 from the germline V gene are LGHNT and FRNRAP. Deletions cut 6 bases from V and 0 bases from J, with 12 bases between. In DNA form, the CDR3 reads TGTGCTAGTGGGGGCTTCGGTATCTCTGGAAACACCATATATTTT. It translates to CASGGFGISGNTIYF.

The rearrangement uses TRBV6-1 and TRBJ1-1, with 7 positions matching TRBD1. The J segment lost 4 bases and the V segment lost 2 bases, leaving 4 bases of the junction unmatched. Germline CDR1 reads MNHNS; CDR2 reads SASEGT. The CDR3 contains 14 residues. In DNA form, the CDR3 reads TGTGCCAGCAGTGAAACTACAGGGGTCACTGAAGCTTTCTTT. It encodes CASSETTGVTEAFF.

The V call is TRBV29-1, the J call TRBJ1-1; no reliable D call. The germline gives CDR1 SQVTM, CDR2 ANQGSEA. The CDR3 has 13 residues. The germline V and J ends were trimmed by 2 bases and 0 bases, with 7 bases remaining between them. The chain's CDR3 is CSVETGMNTEAFF. The CDR3 DNA reads as TGCAGCGTTGAAACGGGTATGAACACTGAAGCTTTCTTT.

This sequence joins TRBV7-8 and TRBJ2-7, with a tentative D call TRBD2 (5 bases). The ends were cut back, 5 bases at V and 1 base at J, with 15 bases in the middle. Germline-derived CDR1 and CDR2 are SGHVS and FQNEAQ. The length of the CDR3 is 15 residues. The CDR3 region has the DNA TGTGCCAGCAGCCTACCCGGACTTCTTTCCTACGAGCAGTACTTC. The encoded protein is CASSLPGLLSYEQYF.

This chain uses TRBV21-1 with TRBJ2-7; whether TRBD2, the table's D call, matches the DNA was not checked. TRBV21-1 is a documented pseudogene. The CDR3 runs 15 residues. The CDR3 DNA sequence: TGTGCCAGCAGCCTCGGGACTAGCGGGACCTACGAGCAGTACTTC. This gives the protein CASSLGTSGTYEQYF.

V and J are TRBV15 and TRBJ1-1; 11 bases align to TRBD1. The CDR3 covers 16 residues. The V segment lost 2 bases and the J segment 5 bases; nucleotides outside the gene matches: 7. CDR1 LNHNV and CDR2 YYDKDF come from the germline V gene (reference sequence). CDR3 in amino acids: CATSRWEDRGRTEAFF. The DNA for the CDR3 is TGTGCCACCAGCAGATGGGAGGACAGGGGGCGAACTGAAGCTTTCTTT.

The chain uses TRBV18 and TRBJ1-5, with 7 bases lining up with TRBD1. The ends lost 0 bases at V and 1 base at J; junction bases unmatched: 6. The CDR3 is made up of 17 amino acids. Germline V gives CDR1 KGHSH, CDR2 LQKENI. The CDR3 DNA reads TGTGCCAGCTCACCACCTTTAGACAGGGCGAGCAATCAGCCCCAGCATTTT. It codes for CASSPPLDRASNQPQHF.